The 24 T cell receptor beta chains presented below share a single source sample, sequenced in a study of T cells in women clearing cervical HPV infection. Clones were sequenced by immunoSEQ multiplex PCR, and TCRdb holds only the in-frame ones, with some missing. In total, the table holds 30,000 to 40,000 clones. Material: blood buffy coat. The receptors come from a woman between 18 and 70 years old with a cervical HPV16 infection that either progressed to CIN3+ or cleared (not recorded which).

Remarks on this clone: The CDR3 extends 3 residues past the end of the read, so its final part is completed from the germline J gene. This chain uses TRBV20-1 with TRBJ2-2; 12 bases agree with TRBD1. The CDR3 is 15 residues long. The trim removed 5 bases at V and 7 bases at J, leaving 8 bases unmatched. Germline V lookup: CDR1 DFQATT, CDR2 SNEGSKA (reference sequence). The CDR3 here is CSAQGQGASGGELFF. The part of the CDR3 DNA that was read is TGCAGTGCTCAGGGACAGGGGGCATCGGGCGGGGAG.

On this clone itself: The read halts 3 residues ahead of the CDR3 end, with the missing end drawn from the germline J gene. The rearrangement uses TRBV7-3 and TRBJ2-5, with TRBD1 matching over 10 bases. Germline trimming cut 5 bases from V and 5 bases from J; bases unmatched to any gene: 2. This CDR3 spans 13 amino acids. Germline V lookup: CDR1 SGHTA, CDR2 FQGTGA. CDR3 residues: CASSRGQGETQYF. The covered CDR3 bases are TGTGCCAGCAGCCGGGGACAGGGGGAGACC.

A note on this clone: The CDR3 extends 3 residues past the end of the read, so its final part is completed from the germline J gene. The rearrangement uses TRBV29-1 and TRBJ1-2; D gene unclear. The CDR3 contains 10 residues. Per the germline V gene, CDR1 is SQVTM and CDR2 is ANQGSEA. Trimming left V 4 bases short and J 7 bases short, with 7 bases between. The covered CDR3 bases are TGCAGCGTTGTCCAGTTTGGC. Translated: CSVVQFG. The full CDR3 protein reads CSVVQFGYTF.

CDR3 DNA, as far as it was read: TGCGCCAGCAGCTTGGAGGCAGGGGTTTCGAACACTGAA. It is translated as CASSLEAGVSNTE. The whole CDR3 sequence reads CASSLEAGVSNTEAFF. The chain has TRBV5-1 and TRBJ1-1; a weak D match, TRBD1 (6 bases). The read falls 3 residues short of the CDR3 end, and the missing part is taken from the germline J gene. The germline V gene has CDR1 SGHRS and CDR2 YFSETQ. The CDR3 runs 16 residues. V was pared by 0 bases and J by 1 base, with 13 bases between. Complete variable domain (other parts from reference TRBV5-1 and TRBJ1-1): KAGVTQTPRYLIKTRGQQVTLSCSPISGHRSVSWYQQTPGQGLQFLFEYFSETQRNKGNFPGRFSGRQFSNSRSEMNVSTLELGDSALYLCASSLEAGVSNTEAFFGQGTRLTVV.

As concerns this clone: The CDR3 extends 3 residues past the end of the read, so its final part is completed from the germline J gene. This chain joins TRBV7-3 and TRBJ2-3; 8 positions agree with TRBD1. Germline V gene sequence: CDR1 SGHTA, CDR2 FQGTGA. This CDR3 contains 22 residues. V shed 1 base and J 0 bases; nucleotides not matched to a gene: 21. The CDR3 loop reads CASSLKGGSRTGSTYSTDTQYF. The part of the CDR3 DNA that was read is TGTGCCAGCAGCTTAAAGGGGGGCAGCCGGACAGGGTCAACCTACAGCACAGATACG.

As to this clone: The DNA ends 3 residues before the CDR3 does, and the rest of the CDR3 is filled in from the germline J gene. The J gene is TRBJ1-1, the V gene TRBV7-9; D uncertain. The length of the CDR3 is 15 residues. CDR1 SEHNR and CDR2 FQNEAQ come from the germline V gene (reference sequence). The part of the CDR3 DNA that was read is TGTGCCAGCAGCCCACTTTCCGCAGGAGGCTATGGC. This encodes CASSPLSAGGYG. The CDR3 reads in full as CASSPLSAGGYGAFF.

CDR3 amino acids: CASSLRGTEAFF. The part of the CDR3 DNA that was read is TGCGCCAGCAGCTTACGGGGAACTGAA. The gene calls are TRBV5-1 and TRBJ1-1; D ambiguous. The observed sequence ends 3 residues before the CDR3 terminus, with the missing tail filled in from the germline J gene. In germline, CDR1 is SGHRS, CDR2 YFSETQ. The length of the CDR3 is 12 residues. Trimming left V 2 bases short and J 5 bases short, with 7 bases between.

In the case of this clone: The sequence runs out 3 residues before the end of the CDR3; the remainder is reconstructed from the germline J gene. The chain links TRBV5-1 to TRBJ1-1; D remains unclear. This CDR3 region has 12 residues. CDR1 is SGHRS and CDR2 is YFSETQ in the germline V gene. The ends were cut back, 3 bases at V and 7 bases at J, with 10 bases in the middle. The CDR3 region is CASSSTSLEAFF. The sequenced part of the CDR3 DNA is TGCGCCAGCAGCTCCACCAGTCTTGAA.

With regard to this clone: The read stops 3 residues short of the end of the CDR3; the missing end is completed from the germline J gene. The V call is TRBV6-2 or TRBV6-3, the J call TRBJ1-1; D perhaps matches TRBD1 (6 bases). The CDR3 runs 15 residues. V lost 6 bases and J 0 bases, leaving 14 bases between the germline ends. Germline V gene sequence: CDR1 MNHEY, CDR2 SVGEGT. The CDR3 is CASRKRQEVNTEAFF. Incomplete CDR3 DNA: TGTGCCAGCAGAAAGAGACAGGAGGTGAACACTGAA.

Note on this clone: The junction does not match germline at one end; this may be a read error. The CDR3 end falls 3 residues outside the read, so it is completed with the germline J gene. The V call is TRBV4-2, the J call TRBJ1-6, with D possibly being TRBD1 (5 bases). Germline-derived CDR1 and CDR2 are LGHNA and YNFKEQ. CDR3 length: 18 residues. Partial CDR3 DNA: TGCGCCAGCAGCCAAGATGGGGAAGCGGGGGTGGTGAAGTCACCC. Amino acid sequence: CASSQDGEAGVVKSP. The whole CDR3 reads CASSQDGEAGVVKSPLHF.

On this clone itself: Its ends do not fully match the called genes, so a read error is possible. Coverage ceases 3 residues before the CDR3 finishes, and the germline J gene fills in the end. The V and J genes are TRBV4-2 and TRBJ1-2, with 8 nucleotides matching TRBD1. CDR1 is LGHNA and CDR2 is YNFKEQ in the germline V gene. This CDR3 is 17 amino acids long. The CDR3 DNA, read in part, is TGCGCCAGCAGCAATACAGGGGGGTTATTCCGAGTCTATGGC. Translation: CASSNTGGLFRVYG. The full CDR3 sequence reads CASSNTGGLFRVYGYTF.

The CDR3 sequence: CSARETGHLISGNTIYF. CDR3 bases read: TGCAGTGCACGAGAAACGGGACATCTTATCTCTGGAAACACC. The chain is built from TRBV20-1 and TRBJ1-3; maybe TRBD1 (6 bases). The read ends 3 residues before the CDR3 terminus; that terminus is restored from the germline J gene. This CDR3 has 17 amino acids. V dropped 6 bases and J dropped 0 bases, with 21 bases sitting between them. Germline values: CDR1 DFQATT, CDR2 SNEGSKA (reference sequence).

The sequenced part of the CDR3 DNA is TGCGCCAGCACCCCCATTGCGGGGGGGGCAAGGGACATT. This translates into CASTPIAGGARDI. The full CDR3 protein is CASTPIAGGARDIQYF. This chain joins TRBV5-1 and TRBJ2-4; 9 nucleotides agree with TRBD2. The read ends 3 residues before the CDR3 terminus; that terminus is restored from the germline J gene. Trimming cost V 6 bases and J 8 bases; bases outside gene matches: 15. Germline assignment: CDR1 SGHRS and CDR2 YFSETQ. CDR3 size: 16 residues. The whole variable domain, filled in from reference TRBV5-1 and TRBJ2-4, reads KAGVTQTPRYLIKTRGQQVTLSCSPISGHRSVSWYQQTPGQGLQFLFEYFSETQRNKGNFPGRFSGRQFSNSRSEMNVSTLELGDSALYLCASTPIAGGARDIQYFGAGTRLSVL.

CDR3 DNA (partial): TGTGCCATCAGTGGTGAGGGTAGCAATCAGCCC. Protein sequence: CAISGEGSNQP. The CDR3 reads in full as CAISGEGSNQPQHF. The V gene is TRBV10-3, the J gene TRBJ1-5; D remains ambiguous. The read falls 3 residues short of the CDR3 end, and the missing part is taken from the germline J gene. V was shortened by 4 bases and J by 0 bases, with 7 bases between the two germline ends. This CDR3 region has 14 residues. From germline, CDR1 is ENHRY and CDR2 SYGVKD.

A note on this clone: The read halts 3 residues ahead of the CDR3 end, with the missing end drawn from the germline J gene. The chain couples TRBV6-2 or TRBV6-3 to TRBJ1-1; D unclear. This CDR3 is 11 amino acids long. Germline V gene sequence: CDR1 MNHEY, CDR2 SVGEGT. The CDR3 region is CASSFVREAFF. The sequenced part of the CDR3 DNA is TGTGCCAGCAGTTTCGTCAGGGAA.

Incomplete CDR3 DNA: TGCAGTGCTAGGGTTTTAAGGGGGGGCCCCTTGGTGGATACG. Translated, it gives CSARVLRGGPLVDT. The entire CDR3 protein is CSARVLRGGPLVDTQYF. The J gene is TRBJ2-3, the V gene TRBV20-1, with a tentative D call TRBD2 (7 bases). Sequencing ends 3 residues short of the CDR3 end; the germline J gene provides the rest. Germline CDR1 and CDR2: DFQATT and SNEGSKA (reference sequence). The CDR3 is made up of 17 amino acids. V lost 3 bases and J 6 bases, leaving 25 bases between the germline ends.

Comment on this clone: The read halts 3 residues ahead of the CDR3 end, with the missing end drawn from the germline J gene. V is TRBV4-1 and J is TRBJ2-3; TRBD2 matches 8 bases. Losses at the gene ends were 1 base for V and 3 bases for J; bases not matched to a gene: 0. Germline CDR1 is MGHRA and CDR2 is YSYEKL. There are 14 residues in the CDR3. The CDR3 loop is CASSQAGGTDTQYF. Partial CDR3 DNA: TGCGCCAGCAGCCAAGCGGGGGGGACAGATACG.

With respect to this clone: Read data end 3 residues before the CDR3 end; the end is taken from the germline J gene. The rearrangement joins TRBV19 to TRBJ2-5, with 9 nucleotides matching TRBD2. V dropped 4 bases and J dropped 5; count of bases not matched to a gene: 5. Germline V gene data show CDR1 as LNHDA and CDR2 as SQIVND (reference sequence). This CDR3 region has 14 residues. The CDR3 loop is CASSSGGAGETQYF. The CDR3 DNA, read in part, is TGTGCCAGTAGTAGCGGGGGGGCTGGTGAGACC.

In regard to this clone: The read terminates 3 residues ahead of where the CDR3 ends, so the germline J gene completes it. The chain employs TRBV10-3 and TRBJ1-2, with 10 bases fitting TRBD1. The CDR3 is 14 amino acids. Germline CDR1 is ENHRY and CDR2 is SYGVKD. With 11 bases clipped from V and 6 bases from J, the junction kept 12 bases outside the gene matches. The covered CDR3 bases are TGTGCCCTCAAAAACCCGACAGGGGGCAATGGC. As protein: CALKNPTGGNG. The whole CDR3 reads CALKNPTGGNGYTF.

A remark on this clone: Read data end 3 residues before the CDR3 end; the end is taken from the germline J gene. V gene TRBV27 combines with J gene TRBJ1-2; D possibly corresponds to TRBD1 (5 bases). This CDR3 region has 12 residues. In germline, CDR1 is MNHEY, CDR2 SMNVEV (reference sequence). The covered CDR3 bases are TGTGCCAGCGGGGTGTACCTCAGGGAC. This translates into CASGVYLRD. The whole CDR3 sequence reads CASGVYLRDYTF.

Comments on this clone: Coverage ceases 3 residues before the CDR3 finishes, and the germline J gene fills in the end. The chain is built from TRBV7-9 and TRBJ1-6; D call uncertain. The CDR3 totals 15 residues. Germline CDR1 SEHNR, CDR2 FQNEAQ (reference sequence). V was trimmed by 4 bases and J by 7 bases, leaving 14 bases between them. CDR3 DNA, as far as it was read: TGTGCCAGCAGCTCAGGACGGGGAGGAAATTCACCC. It yields the protein CASSSGRGGNSP. The CDR3 reads in full as CASSSGRGGNSPLHF.

As concerns this clone: The read terminates 3 residues ahead of where the CDR3 ends, so the germline J gene completes it. This chain links TRBV10-1 with TRBJ2-7; a possible D gene is TRBD1 (5 bases). V was pared by 3 bases and J by 4 bases, with 13 bases between. CDR1 is WNHNN, CDR2 SYGVQD, per germline (reference sequence). The length of the CDR3 is 14 residues. Partial CDR3 DNA: TGCGCCAGCAGTGACCCGACAGCACGTTACGAG. The encoded protein is CASSDPTARYE. From start to end, the CDR3 is CASSDPTARYEQYF.

In regard to this clone: The read stops 3 residues short of the end of the CDR3; the missing end is completed from the germline J gene. The chain couples TRBV20-1 to TRBJ2-5; no firm D call. The germline V and J ends were trimmed by 1 base and 0 bases, with 6 bases remaining between them. CDR1 and CDR2 (germline): DFQATT, SNEGSKA (reference sequence). The CDR3 is 13 residues long. The DNA read from the CDR3 is TGCAGTGCTAGAGTCGCGCACCAAGAGACC. Residues: CSARVAHQET. The CDR3 in its entirety is CSARVAHQETQYF.

In the case of this clone: The read comes to an end 3 residues before the CDR3 does, leaving the germline J gene to fill in the end. This chain links TRBV7-6 with TRBJ2-1, with 9 nucleotides matching TRBD2. Per germline, CDR1 SGHVS and CDR2 FNYEAQ. CDR3 length: 15 amino acids. Trimming at V came to 4 bases and at J to 4 bases, leaving 5 bases not matched to a gene. CDR3 bases read: TGTGCCAGCAGCTCGTCTAGCGGGGTATACAATGAG. Its translation: CASSSSSGVYNE. The full CDR3 protein reads CASSSSSGVYNEQFF.